This TCR beta chain emerged from a study of T cells in Graves' hyperthyroidism and ophthalmopathy. Study-level results: The model predicted ophthalmopathy a median around seven months before onset.

The CDR3 length is 15 residues. Germline CDR1 LGHNT, CDR2 FRNRAP. V was pared by 1 base and J by 7 bases, with 13 bases between. On this clonotype: As yet, its antigen is unknown.

From RNA transcripts, TCR beta CDR3 regions were amplified. A first-round RT-PCR of the TCR CDR3 used the HTBI primer set. TCRdb itself ran the multiplex PCR reads through MiXCR, one entry per CDR3 protein. Among about 740,000 distinct CDR3 sequences listed, 13% to 15% were seen once. Patients aged 18 to 65 had newly diagnosed hyperthyroidism lasting under 2 months. Each diagnosis drew on symptoms, thyroxine, TRAb, thyroid ultrasound and orbital computed tomography findings. The sample was blood. This chain joins TRBV12-5 and TRBJ2-2, with D perhaps matching TRBD1 (5 bases). The TCR originated in a woman younger than 30 with Graves' hyperthyroidism. The DNA of the CDR3 is TGTGCTAGTGGTTTGGAGGGGTCCCCGGGCGGGGAGCTGTTTTTT. It yields the protein CASGLEGSPGGELFF. The full variable domain, completed using reference TRBV12-5 and TRBJ2-2, is DARVTQTPRHKVTEMGQEVTMRCQPILGHNTVFWYRQTMMQGLELLAYFRNRAPLDDSGMPKDRFSAEMPDATLATLKIQPSEPRDSAVYFCASGLEGSPGGELFFGEGSRLTVL.